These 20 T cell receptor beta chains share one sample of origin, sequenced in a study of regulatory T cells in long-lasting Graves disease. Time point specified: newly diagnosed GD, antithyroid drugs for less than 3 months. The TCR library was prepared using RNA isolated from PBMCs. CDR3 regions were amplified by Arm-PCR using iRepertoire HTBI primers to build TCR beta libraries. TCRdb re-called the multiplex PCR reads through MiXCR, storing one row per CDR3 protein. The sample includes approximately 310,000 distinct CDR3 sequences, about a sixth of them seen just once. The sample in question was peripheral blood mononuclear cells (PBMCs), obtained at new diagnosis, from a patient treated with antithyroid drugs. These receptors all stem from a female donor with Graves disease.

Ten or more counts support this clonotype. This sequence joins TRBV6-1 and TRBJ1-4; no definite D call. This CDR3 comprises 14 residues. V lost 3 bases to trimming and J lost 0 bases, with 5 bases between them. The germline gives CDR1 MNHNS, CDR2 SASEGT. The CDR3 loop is CASSDFPTNEKLFF. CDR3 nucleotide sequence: TGTGCCAGCAGTGATTTCCCAACTAATGAAAAACTGTTTTTT.

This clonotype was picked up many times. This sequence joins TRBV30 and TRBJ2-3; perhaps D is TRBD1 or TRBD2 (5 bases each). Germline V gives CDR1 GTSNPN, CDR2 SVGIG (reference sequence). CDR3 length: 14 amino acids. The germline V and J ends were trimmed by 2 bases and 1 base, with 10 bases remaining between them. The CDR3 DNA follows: TGTGCCTGGAGTAGGGACCGAGGCACAGATACGCAGTATTTT. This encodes CAWSRDRGTDTQYF.

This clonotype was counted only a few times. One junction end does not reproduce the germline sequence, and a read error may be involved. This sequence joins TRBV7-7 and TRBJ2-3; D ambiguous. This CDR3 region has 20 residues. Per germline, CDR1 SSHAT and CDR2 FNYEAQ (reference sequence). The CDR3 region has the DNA TGTGCTAGCAGCTTATGGGCGGTAGGCACGACGATGGGTAGCACAGATACGCAGTATTTT. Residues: CASSLWAVGTTMGSTDTQYF. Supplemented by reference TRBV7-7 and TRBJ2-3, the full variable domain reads GAGVSQSPRYKVTKRGQDVTLRCDPISSHATLYWYQQALGQGPEFLTYFNYEAQPDKSGLPSDRFSAERPEGSISTLTIQRTEQRDSAMYRCASSLWAVGTTMGSTDTQYFGPGTRLTVL.

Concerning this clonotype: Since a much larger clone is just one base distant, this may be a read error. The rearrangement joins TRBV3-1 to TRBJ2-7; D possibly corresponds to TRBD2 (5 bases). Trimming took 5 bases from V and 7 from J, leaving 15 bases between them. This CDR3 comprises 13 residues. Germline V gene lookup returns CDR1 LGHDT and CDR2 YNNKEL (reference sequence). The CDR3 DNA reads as TGTGCCAGCAGCAAAATCGGAACGGGGGAGCAGTACTTC. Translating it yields CASSKIGTGEQYF.

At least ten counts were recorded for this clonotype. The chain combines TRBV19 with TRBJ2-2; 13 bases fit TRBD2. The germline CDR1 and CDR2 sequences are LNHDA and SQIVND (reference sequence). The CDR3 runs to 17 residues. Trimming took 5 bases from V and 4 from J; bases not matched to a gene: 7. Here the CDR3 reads CASSLLAGGPGTGELFF. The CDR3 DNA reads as TGTGCCAGTAGTCTACTAGCGGGAGGGCCAGGCACCGGGGAGCTGTTTTTT.

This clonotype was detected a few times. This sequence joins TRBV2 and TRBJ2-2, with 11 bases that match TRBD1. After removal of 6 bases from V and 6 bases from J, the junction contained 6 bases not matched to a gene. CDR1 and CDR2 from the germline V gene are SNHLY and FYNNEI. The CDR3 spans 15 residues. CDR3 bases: TGTGCCAGCAGGACCGGACAGGGGGCGTCCGGGGAGCTGTTTTTT. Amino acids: CASRTGQGASGELFF.

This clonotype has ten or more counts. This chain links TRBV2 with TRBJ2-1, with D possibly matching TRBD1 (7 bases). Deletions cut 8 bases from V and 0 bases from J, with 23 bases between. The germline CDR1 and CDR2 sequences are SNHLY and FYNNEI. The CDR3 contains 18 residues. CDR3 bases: TGTGCCAGCCCCCAGGGGGGAACAAGGGTTAGCTCCTACAATGAGCAGTTCTTC. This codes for CASPQGGTRVSSYNEQFF.

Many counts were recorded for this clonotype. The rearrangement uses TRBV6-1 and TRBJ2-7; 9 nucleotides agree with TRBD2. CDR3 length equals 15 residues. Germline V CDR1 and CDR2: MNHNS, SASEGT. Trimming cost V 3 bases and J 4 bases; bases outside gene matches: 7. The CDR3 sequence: CASSDVSGRLYEQYF. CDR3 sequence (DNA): TGTGCCAGCAGTGATGTCAGCGGGAGGTTGTACGAGCAGTACTTC.

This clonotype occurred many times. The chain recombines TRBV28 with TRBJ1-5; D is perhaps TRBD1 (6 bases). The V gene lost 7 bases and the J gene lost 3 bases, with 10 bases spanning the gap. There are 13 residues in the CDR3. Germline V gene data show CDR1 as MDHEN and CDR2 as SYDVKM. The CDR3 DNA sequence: TGTGCCAGCAATACAGGGCTCAATCAGCCCCAGCATTTT. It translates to CASNTGLNQPQHF.

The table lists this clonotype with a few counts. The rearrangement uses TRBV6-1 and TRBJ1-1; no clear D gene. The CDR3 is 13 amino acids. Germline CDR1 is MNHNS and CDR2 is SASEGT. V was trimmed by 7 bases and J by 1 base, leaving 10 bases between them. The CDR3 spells CASTPRENTEAFF. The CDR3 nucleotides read TGTGCCAGCACTCCGAGGGAGAACACTGAAGCTTTCTTT.

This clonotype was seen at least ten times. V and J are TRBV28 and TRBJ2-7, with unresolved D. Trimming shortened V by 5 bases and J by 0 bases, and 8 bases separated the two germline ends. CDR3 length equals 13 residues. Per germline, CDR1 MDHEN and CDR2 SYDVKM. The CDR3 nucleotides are TGTGCCAGCAGTCGGCCGCCCTCCTACGAGCAGTACTTC. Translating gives CASSRPPSYEQYF.

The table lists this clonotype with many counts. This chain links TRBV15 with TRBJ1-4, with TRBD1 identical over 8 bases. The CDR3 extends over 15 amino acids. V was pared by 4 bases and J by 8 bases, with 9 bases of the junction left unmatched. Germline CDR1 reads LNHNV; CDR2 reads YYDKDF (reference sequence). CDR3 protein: CATSKTDRGGEKLFF. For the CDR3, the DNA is TGTGCCACCAGCAAAACCGACAGGGGCGGAGAAAAACTGTTTTTT.

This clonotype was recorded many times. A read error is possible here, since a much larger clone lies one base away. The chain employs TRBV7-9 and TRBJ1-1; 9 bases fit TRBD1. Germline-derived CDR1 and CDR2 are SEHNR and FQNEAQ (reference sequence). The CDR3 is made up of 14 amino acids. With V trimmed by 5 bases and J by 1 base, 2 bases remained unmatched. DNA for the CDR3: TGTGCCAGCAGCCCGACAGGGGGGAACACTGAAGCTTTCTTT. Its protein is CASSPTGGNTEAFF.

The CDR3 bases are TGCAGTGCTAGAGTGAAAGTAAACACCGGGGAGCTGTTTTTT. Residues: CSARVKVNTGELFF. The chain couples TRBV20-1 to TRBJ2-2; D unclear. Germline V gene lookup returns CDR1 DFQATT and CDR2 SNEGSKA (reference sequence). The ends were cut back, 1 base at V and 2 bases at J, with 8 bases in the middle. The CDR3 has 14 residues.

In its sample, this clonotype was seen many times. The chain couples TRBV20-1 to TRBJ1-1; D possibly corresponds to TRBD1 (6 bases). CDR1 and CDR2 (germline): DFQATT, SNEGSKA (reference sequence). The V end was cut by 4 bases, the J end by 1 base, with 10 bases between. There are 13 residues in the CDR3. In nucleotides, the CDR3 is TGCAGTGCTACTGGACAGCCGAACACTGAAGCTTTCTTT. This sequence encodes CSATGQPNTEAFF.

CDR3 in DNA: TGTGCCAGCACTAACAGGGGGGATTGGAACACTGAAGCTTTCTTT. Protein: CASTNRGDWNTEAFF. This chain links TRBV12-3 or TRBV12-4 with TRBJ1-1, with TRBD1 identical over 8 bases. Trimming cost V 7 bases and J 1 base; bases outside gene matches: 8. This CDR3 is built from 15 residues.

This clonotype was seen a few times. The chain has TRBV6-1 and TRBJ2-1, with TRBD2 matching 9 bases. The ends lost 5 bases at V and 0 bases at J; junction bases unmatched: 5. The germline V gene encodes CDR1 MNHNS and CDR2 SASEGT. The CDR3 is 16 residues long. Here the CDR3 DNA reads TGTGCCAGCAGTCCTCGACTAGCGGCCTCCTACAATGAGCAGTTCTTC. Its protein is CASSPRLAASYNEQFF.

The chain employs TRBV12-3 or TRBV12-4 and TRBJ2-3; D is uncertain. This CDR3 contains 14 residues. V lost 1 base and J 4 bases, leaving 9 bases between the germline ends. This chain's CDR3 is CASSLGWSPDTQYF. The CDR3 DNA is TGTGCCAGCAGTTTAGGATGGTCCCCAGATACGCAGTATTTT.

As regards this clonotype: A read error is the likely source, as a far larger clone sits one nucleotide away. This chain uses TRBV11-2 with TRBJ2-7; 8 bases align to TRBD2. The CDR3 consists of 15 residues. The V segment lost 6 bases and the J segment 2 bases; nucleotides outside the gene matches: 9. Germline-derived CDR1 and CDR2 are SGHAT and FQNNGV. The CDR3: CASSLSGGAAYEQYF. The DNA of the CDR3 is TGTGCCAGCAGTTTATCGGGGGGGGCCGCCTACGAGCAGTACTTC.

CDR3 coding DNA: TGCGCCAGCAGCAACGGGGGCTCTGGAAACACCATATATTTT. Translated, it gives CASSNGGSGNTIYF. The J gene is TRBJ1-3, the V gene TRBV5-1, with D tentatively TRBD1 (5 bases). This CDR3 region has 14 residues. Germline V gene lookup returns CDR1 SGHRS and CDR2 YFSETQ. V lost 4 bases and J lost 0, with 8 bases in between.